Detailed here is one TCR beta chain. The sample is drawn from a study of blood T cell repertoires in COVID-19. The assay was immunoSEQ multiplex PCR, and TCRdb's table has in-frame clones only and misses some. The data hold around 260,000 clones, with about four fifths observed a single time. V dropped 8 bases and J dropped 2; count of bases not matched to a gene: 13. The length of the CDR3 is 17 residues. The germline V gene encodes CDR1 LNHDA and CDR2 SQIVND (reference sequence). The genes are TRBV19 and TRBJ2-2, with 8 bases aligning to TRBD1. The receptor was isolated from a person aged 70 to 85 with COVID-19, enrolled during active disease. Sequenced sample: peripheral blood. The CDR3 here is CASLRQGPRTNTGELFF. The CDR3 nucleotides are TGTGCCAGTCTAAGACAGGGGCCCCGAACTAACACCGGGGAGCTGTTTTTT.